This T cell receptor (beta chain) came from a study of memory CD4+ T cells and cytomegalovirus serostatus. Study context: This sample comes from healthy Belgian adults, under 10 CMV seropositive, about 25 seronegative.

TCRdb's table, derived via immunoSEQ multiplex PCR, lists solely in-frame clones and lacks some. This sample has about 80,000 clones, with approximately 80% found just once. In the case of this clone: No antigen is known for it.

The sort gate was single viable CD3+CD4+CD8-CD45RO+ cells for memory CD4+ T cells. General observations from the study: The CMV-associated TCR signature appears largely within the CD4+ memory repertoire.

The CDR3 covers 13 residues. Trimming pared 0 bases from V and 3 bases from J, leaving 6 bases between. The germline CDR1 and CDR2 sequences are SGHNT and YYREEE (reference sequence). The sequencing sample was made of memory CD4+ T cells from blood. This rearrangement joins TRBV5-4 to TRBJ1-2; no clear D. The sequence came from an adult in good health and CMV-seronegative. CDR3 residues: CASSLGQDYGYTF. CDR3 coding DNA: TGTGCCAGCAGCTTGGGGCAGGACTATGGCTACACCTTC.